One sample yielded the 13 T cell receptor beta chains listed below, sequenced in a study of T cell responses to AZD1222 COVID-19 vaccine. Using immunoSEQ multiplex PCR, the repertoire was profiled, and TCRdb retains in-frame clones only, with some absent. The sample holds 95,000 to 150,000 clones, roughly nine tenths seen once. This material consisted of peripheral blood, taken on day 0 of AZD1222 vaccination. These receptors were obtained from an adult in good health.

This clone appeared a single time. This rearrangement joins TRBV28 to TRBJ1-3; D is unclear. CDR1 and CDR2 from the germline V gene are MDHEN and SYDVKM. The ends were cut back, 11 bases at V and 0 bases at J, with 11 bases in the middle. This CDR3 contains 13 residues. CDR3 region: CAAGRPSGNTIYF. The CDR3 DNA reads TGTGCCGCAGGCAGGCCCTCTGGAAACACCATATATTTT.

The chain has TRBV10-3 and TRBJ1-5; D gene ambiguous. CDR1 and CDR2 from the germline V gene are ENHRY and SYGVKD. CDR3 length equals 15 residues. V was pared by 4 bases and J by 0 bases, with 10 bases between. CDR3 in DNA: TGTGCCATCAGTGCGAGAGACACTAGCAATCAGCCCCAGCATTTT. This gives the protein CAISARDTSNQPQHF.

The CDR3 reads CASSLAGGQREKLFF. The DNA for the CDR3 is TGCGCCAGCAGCTTGGCCGGGGGGCAGCGTGAAAAACTGTTTTTT. The rearrangement joins TRBV5-1 to TRBJ1-4, with D possibly being TRBD1 (6 bases). From germline, CDR1 is SGHRS and CDR2 YFSETQ. The V end lost 0 bases, the J end lost 7 bases, and 13 bases lay between the germline ends. The CDR3 consists of 15 residues.

V usage is TRBV28 and J usage is TRBJ1-6; tentative D call: TRBD1 (6 bases). The CDR3 is 15 residues long. Germline loops: CDR1 MDHEN, CDR2 SYDVKM. With 6 bases removed from V and 6 bases from J, the gap between germline ends came to 15 bases. In DNA, the CDR3 is TGTGCCAGCAGGTTGGGGGGCTCCCGTAATTCACCCCTCCACTTT. The encoded protein is CASRLGGSRNSPLHF.

This chain joins TRBV6-1 and TRBJ2-4; D is possibly TRBD1 (5 bases). The ends were cut back, 2 bases at V and 0 bases at J, with 11 bases in the middle. There are 16 residues in the CDR3. From germline, CDR1 is MNHNS and CDR2 SASEGT. CDR3 nucleotide sequence: TGTGCCAGCAGTGAACGACAGACCATAGCCAAAAACATTCAGTACTTC. This gives the protein CASSERQTIAKNIQYF.

The rearrangement links TRBV12-3 or TRBV12-4 to TRBJ1-1, with 8 bases matching TRBD1. The CDR3 consists of 13 residues. Losses at the gene ends were 6 bases for V and 11 bases for J; bases not matched to a gene: 11. For the CDR3, the DNA is TGTGCCAGCAGCCAGCAGGGGGCTCGGGTGGCTTTCTTT. It yields the protein CASSQQGARVAFF.

The V call is TRBV6-1, the J call TRBJ1-6; D gene uncertain. This CDR3 comprises 14 residues. The V end lost 2 bases, the J end lost 6 bases, and 8 bases lay between the germline ends. Germline CDR1 MNHNS, CDR2 SASEGT. The CDR3 DNA sequence: TGTGCCAGCAGTGAACAGTTTCGTAATTCACCCCTCCACTTT. Amino acids: CASSEQFRNSPLHF.

This clone was found a few times. The gene calls are TRBV5-6 and TRBJ1-5; 12 nucleotides align to TRBD1. V gave up 3 bases and J gave up 6 bases; unmatched junction bases: 4. CDR3 length: 15 residues. The germline gives CDR1 SGHDT, CDR2 YYEEEE. In nucleotides, the CDR3 is TGTGCCAGCAGCTCCCGGGACAGGGGGCGTCAGCCCCAGCATTTT. This sequence encodes CASSSRDRGRQPQHF. Variable domain in full (rest from reference TRBV5-6 and TRBJ1-5): DAGVTQSPTHLIKTRGQQVTLRCSPKSGHDTVSWYQQALGQGPQFIFQYYEEEERQRGNFPDRFSGHQFPNYSSELNVNALLLGDSALYLCASSSRDRGRQPQHFGDGTRLSIL.

CDR3 sequence reads: CASSYPGQGYEQYF. Here the CDR3 DNA reads TGTGCCAGCAGTTACCCGGGACAGGGATACGAGCAGTACTTC. The genes are TRBV6-2 or TRBV6-3 and TRBJ2-7, with 9 bases identical to TRBD1. The CDR3 sequence is 14 residues long. V shed 2 bases, J shed 4 bases, and the junction held 3 bases outside the gene matches. The germline gives CDR1 MNHEY, CDR2 SVGEGT.

The J gene is TRBJ2-3, the V gene TRBV5-1; 11 bases are shared with TRBD2. Per the germline V gene, CDR1 is SGHRS and CDR2 is YFSETQ. The CDR3 loop spans 15 amino acids. V lost 0 bases and J lost 4; bases outside the gene matches: 1. CDR3 residues: CASSLGGLAADTQYF. Here the CDR3 DNA reads TGCGCCAGCAGCTTGGGGGGACTAGCGGCAGATACGCAGTATTTT.

This rearrangement joins TRBV25-1 to TRBJ2-5; no clear D. CDR3 length equals 11 residues. Trimming pared 4 bases from V and 4 bases from J, leaving 4 bases between. The germline CDR1 and CDR2 sequences are MGHDK and SYGVNS. CDR3 DNA: TGTGCCAGCAGTGCGGTAGAGACCCAGTACTTC. Its protein product is CASSAVETQYF.

Comments on this clone: Other DNA variants within this sample encode the same CDR3. V usage is TRBV6-5 and J usage is TRBJ1-2, with 7 bases aligning to TRBD1. The J segment lost 4 bases and the V segment lost 2 bases, leaving 4 bases of the junction unmatched. Germline loops: CDR1 MNHEY, CDR2 SVGAGI. The CDR3 is 14 amino acids. DNA for the CDR3: TGTGCCAGCAGTTACAGTGGGACAGCCTATGGCTACACCTTC. Residues: CASSYSGTAYGYTF.

This clone was found a few times. V usage is TRBV9 and J usage is TRBJ2-3; 11 bases are shared with TRBD2. With 4 bases clipped from V and 2 bases from J, the junction kept 6 bases outside the gene matches. This CDR3 comprises 16 residues. CDR1 and CDR2 from the germline V gene are SGDLS and YYNGEE. The CDR3 sequence: CASSITSGGDTDTQYF. CDR3 sequence (DNA): TGTGCCAGCAGCATTACTAGCGGGGGAGACACAGATACGCAGTATTTT.